These T cell receptor beta chains were read from a single sample in a study of blood T cell repertoires in COVID-19. The protocol was immunoSEQ multiplex PCR, while the TCRdb copy is restricted to in-frame clones and leaves out a portion. Among fewer than 80,000 clones listed, about four fifths were seen once. Sequencing input: peripheral blood. Receptors originate from a human donor in a cohort sampled during active COVID-19. The CDR3 runs from the conserved cysteine through the conserved F or W. Each record gives: J gene, D gene, clone size, V gene, CDR3 protein, CDR3 DNA. The D gene is left open where the match is weak. Expanded clones get a size class; other rows say once, few or many, or leave the size out.

>TRBJ1-1|.|.|TRBV28
CASRLYENTEAFF
TGTGCCAGCAGACTCTACGAGAACACTGAAGCTTTCTTT
>TRBJ2-1|.|.|TRBV18
CASSGGGSNEQFF
TGTGCCAGCTCAGGAGGGGGCTCGAATGAGCAGTTCTTC
>TRBJ2-1|.|.|TRBV3-1/TRBV3-2
CASSRPQGGDTNEQFF
TGTGCCAGCAGTCGACCTCAAGGGGGGGATACGAATGAGCAGTTCTTC
>TRBJ2-7|.|.|TRBV27
CASSLSGGLGVGNEQYF
TGTGCCAGCAGTTTATCGGGGGGATTGGGGGTAGGAAACGAGCAGTACTTC
>TRBJ2-3|.|.|TRBV5-4
CASSLGGARTDTQYF
TGTGCCAGCAGCTTGGGCGGGGCCCGCACAGATACGCAGTATTTT
>TRBJ2-3|TRBD2|once|TRBV2
CASSLGGFSGTQYF
TGTGCCAGCAGCCTGGGGGGGTTTAGTGGTACGCAGTATTTT
>TRBJ1-2|TRBD1|few|TRBV19
CASSPGQGGFGYTF
TGTGCCAGTAGTCCGGGACAGGGAGGGTTTGGCTACACCTTC
>TRBJ1-5|TRBD1|.|TRBV6-5
CASSRTGNQPQHF
TGTGCCAGCAGCAGGACAGGGAACCAGCCCCAGCATTTT
>TRBJ2-2|.|once|TRBV15
CATSGRPGELFF
TGTGCCACCAGCGGGAGGCCCGGGGAGCTGTTTTTT
>TRBJ1-6|TRBD1|.|TRBV30
CASSTGLRDSPLHF
TGTGCCTCCTCGACAGGGCTCAGGGATTCACCCCTCCACTTT
>TRBJ2-7|.|.|TRBV6-5
CASTQLAGTYEQYF
TGTGCCAGCACTCAACTGGCAGGAACCTACGAGCAGTACTTC
>TRBJ1-1|.|.|TRBV19
CASSIDLAPLAEAFF
TGTGCCAGTAGTATAGATCTGGCACCTCTCGCTGAAGCTTTCTTT
>TRBJ1-6|TRBD1|.|TRBV19
CASTNRGDNSPLHF
TGTGCCAGTACCAACAGGGGGGACAATTCACCCCTCCACTTT
>TRBJ2-7|TRBD2|.|TRBV19
CASRSGGSAYEQYF
TGTGCCAGCAGAAGCGGGGGGTCCGCCTACGAGCAGTACTTC
>TRBJ1-3|TRBD1|.|TRBV13
CASSGQGLRGNTIYF
TGTGCCAGCAGCGGACAGGGACTCAGAGGAAACACCATATATTTT
>TRBJ2-5|TRBD1|.|TRBV6-6
CASSYSGDRGRETQYF
TGTGCCAGCAGTTACTCTGGGGACAGGGGGCGAGAGACCCAGTACTTC
>TRBJ2-3|.|.|TRBV6-1
CASSEIYRRRSGTTDTQYF
TGTGCCAGCAGTGAAATTTATAGGCGTAGGAGCGGCACCACAGATACGCAGTATTTT